The 18 T cell receptor beta chains below were found in one sample sequenced in a study of response to subunit inactivated influenza vaccine. One entry per CDR3 protein results from TCRdb running MiXCR on the RT-PCR reads. In the table there are about 650,000 distinct CDR3 sequences, roughly 14% of which are singletons. The sample here was PBMCs from blood, taken approximately 13 days after vaccination. Receptors originate from a man aged 50 or older who received an inactivated influenza vaccine.

There are many counts of this clonotype. V usage is TRBV28 and J usage is TRBJ1-5; 8 bases are shared with TRBD1. J was trimmed by 7 bases and V by 2 bases; bases with no gene match: 7. Germline V gene lookup returns CDR1 MDHEN and CDR2 SYDVKM. This CDR3 spans 15 amino acids. The CDR3 loop is CASSLATGVSQPQHF. In nucleotides, the CDR3 is TGTGCCAGCAGTTTAGCGACAGGGGTGAGCCAGCCCCAGCATTTT.

V usage is TRBV6-2 or TRBV6-3 and J usage is TRBJ2-1; 8 nucleotides agree with TRBD2. Germline V lookup: CDR1 MNHEY, CDR2 SVGEGT. This CDR3 spans 13 amino acids. The V gene end was trimmed by 3 bases and the J gene end by 9 bases; junction bases not matched to a gene: 4. The CDR3 DNA reads as TGTGCCAGCAGTTATGAAACTAGCGGTGAGCAGTTCTTC. It is translated as CASSYETSGEQFF.

The gene calls are TRBV15 and TRBJ2-1; D uncertain. Trimming left V 0 bases short and J 1 base short, with 10 bases between. CDR1 and CDR2 (germline): LNHNV, YYDKDF (reference sequence). This CDR3 spans 16 amino acids. For the CDR3, the DNA is TGTGCCACCAGCAGAGAGTGGTTTACATCCTACAATGAGCAGTTCTTC. Translated, it gives CATSREWFTSYNEQFF.

V is TRBV5-4 and J is TRBJ2-7, with TRBD1 as a possible D gene (6 bases). The ends were cut back, 0 bases at V and 0 bases at J, with 19 bases in the middle. Germline V lookup: CDR1 SGHNT, CDR2 YYREEE (reference sequence). CDR3 length equals 18 residues. CDR3 sequence reads: CASSLEGYSDRSSYEQYF. CDR3 DNA: TGTGCCAGCAGCTTGGAAGGTTACTCAGACAGGTCCTCCTACGAGCAGTACTTC.

This clonotype was picked up a small number of times. CDR3: CASSLESGRWYNEQFF. CDR3 in DNA: TGCGCCAGCAGCTTGGAAAGCGGGAGGTGGTACAATGAGCAGTTCTTC. This rearrangement joins TRBV5-1 to TRBJ2-1; the match to TRBD2 covers 9 bases. Germline CDR1 is SGHRS and CDR2 is YFSETQ. CDR3 length: 16 amino acids. The V gene end was trimmed by 0 bases and the J gene end by 4 bases; junction bases not matched to a gene: 5.

This clonotype was counted a few times. This chain uses TRBV5-1 with TRBJ2-1, with 8 bases that match TRBD1. V trimming: 2 bases; J trimming: 4 bases; junction bases outside the gene matches: 5. The germline gives CDR1 SGHRS, CDR2 YFSETQ. The CDR3 covers 15 residues. The CDR3 spells CASSFETGAYNEQFF. In DNA, the CDR3 is TGCGCCAGCAGCTTCGAGACAGGGGCGTACAATGAGCAGTTCTTC.

The chain combines TRBV5-1 with TRBJ2-5; D may be TRBD1 (6 bases). CDR3 length equals 15 residues. Deletions cut 3 bases from V and 2 bases from J, with 14 bases between. The germline V gene encodes CDR1 SGHRS and CDR2 YFSETQ. CDR3 sequence (DNA): TGCGCCAGCAGCTCGGCAGGGACATCTCAAGAGACCCAGTACTTC. Translation: CASSSAGTSQETQYF.

This clonotype was detected ten times or more. This chain joins TRBV12-3 or TRBV12-4 and TRBJ2-7; no clear D gene. V was trimmed by 5 bases and J by 6 bases, leaving 11 bases between them. The length of the CDR3 is 12 residues. The CDR3 sequence: CASSPSVGEQYF. CDR3 nucleotides: TGTGCCAGCAGTCCCTCGGTGGGCGAGCAGTACTTC.

The chain has TRBV15 and TRBJ1-1, with 7 bases that match TRBD1. CDR1 and CDR2 from the germline V gene are LNHNV and YYDKDF (reference sequence). The CDR3 is 16 residues long. With V trimmed by 0 bases and J by 0 bases, 4 bases remained unmatched. In DNA form, the CDR3 reads TGTGCCACCAGCAGAGAGCCGACAGGGCTGAACACTGAAGCTTTCTTT. It encodes CATSREPTGLNTEAFF. The variable domain in full, with the rest retrieved from reference TRBV15 and TRBJ1-1, is DAMVIQNPRYQVTQFGKPVTLSCSQTLNHNVMYWYQQKSSQAPKLLFHYYDKDFNNEADTPDNFQSRRPNTSFCFLDIRSPGLGDTAMYLCATSREPTGLNTEAFFGQGTRLTVV.

This clonotype was seen only a few times. This chain links TRBV30 with TRBJ2-1; 8 bases map to TRBD2. The V segment lost 2 bases and the J segment 1 base; nucleotides outside the gene matches: 4. This CDR3 comprises 15 residues. Germline loops: CDR1 GTSNPN, CDR2 SVGIG (reference sequence). Written as DNA, the CDR3 is TGTGCCTGGAGTATCGGGAGGGGATCCTACAATGAGCAGTTCTTC. Translated: CAWSIGRGSYNEQFF.

This clonotype was picked up many times. The chain couples TRBV7-2 to TRBJ2-7; possibly TRBD1 for D (6 bases). Germline V gene sequence: CDR1 SGHTA, CDR2 FQGNSA. This CDR3 is built from 15 residues. Trimming shortened V by 0 bases and J by 9 bases, and 18 bases separated the two germline ends. The DNA of the CDR3 is TGTGCCAGCAGCTTAGCATACGGGACACGCCGGCGGCAGTACTTC. Its translation: CASSLAYGTRRRQYF.

This rearrangement joins TRBV28 to TRBJ1-2; TRBD1 matches at 7 bases. CDR1 and CDR2 (germline): MDHEN, SYDVKM. The CDR3 runs to 14 residues. V lost 7 bases and J lost 2; bases outside the gene matches: 7. CDR3 bases: TGTGCCAGCAAATCGACAGGGCTCAACTATGGCTACACCTTC. Its translation: CASKSTGLNYGYTF.

The chain uses TRBV20-1 and TRBJ2-3; 13 bases map to TRBD2. The J segment lost 2 bases and the V segment lost 6 bases, leaving 2 bases of the junction unmatched. CDR3 length: 14 amino acids. Germline loops: CDR1 DFQATT, CDR2 SNEGSKA (reference sequence). CDR3 amino acids: CSALAGGNTDTQYF. CDR3 coding DNA: TGCAGTGCACTAGCGGGGGGGAACACAGATACGCAGTATTTT.

This chain joins TRBV7-2 and TRBJ2-7; the D is unclear. The CDR3 is 14 residues long. Germline CDR1 is SGHTA and CDR2 is FQGNSA. Trimming pared 0 bases from V and 9 bases from J, leaving 15 bases between. Here the CDR3 reads CASSLAWASGPQYF. CDR3 nucleotides: TGTGCCAGCAGCTTAGCGTGGGCTAGTGGTCCGCAGTACTTC.

The chain couples TRBV7-8 to TRBJ2-5; unclear D gene. Trimming took off 0 bases at V and 9 bases at J, with 11 bases between the two ends. Germline V gene data show CDR1 as SGHVS and CDR2 as FQNEAQ. The CDR3 runs 13 residues. As DNA, the CDR3 is TGTGCCAGCAGCTTAGCTTTGGGGTGGGCCCAGTACTTC. It is translated as CASSLALGWAQYF.

The chain is built from TRBV18 and TRBJ2-5; the D call may be TRBD1 or TRBD2 (5 bases each). V lost 3 bases and J lost 4, with 12 bases in between. Per germline, CDR1 KGHSH and CDR2 LQKENI. The CDR3 runs to 14 residues. CDR3 sequence: CASSPLGDVETQYF. The CDR3 DNA follows: TGTGCCAGCTCACCGCTGGGGGATGTAGAGACCCAGTACTTC.

The table lists this clonotype with many counts. The rearrangement joins TRBV27 to TRBJ2-7, with 12 bases identical to TRBD1. The CDR3 totals 15 residues. Unmatched junction bases numbered 6, after V lost 5 bases and J lost 4 bases. Per germline, CDR1 MNHEY and CDR2 SMNVEV (reference sequence). The CDR3 nucleotides read TGTGCCAGCAGTATGGGGACAGGGGGCTTGTACGAGCAGTACTTC. Translating it yields CASSMGTGGLYEQYF.

This clonotype was counted a few times. CDR3 nucleotides: TGTGCCACCTCCGCGGCAGCCCTGGGGACTGAAGCTTTCTTT. This encodes CATSAAALGTEAFF. This chain links TRBV19 with TRBJ1-1; D is undetermined. This CDR3 has 14 amino acids. Germline loops: CDR1 LNHDA, CDR2 SQIVND (reference sequence). The V end lost 10 bases, the J end lost 5 bases, and 20 bases lay between the germline ends.